This entry lists 31 T cell receptor beta chains sequenced from one sample in a study of blood T cell repertoires in COVID-19. The table came from immunoSEQ multiplex PCR; TCRdb's copy has only in-frame clones and leaves some out. The sample includes 140,000 to 150,000 clones, roughly 90% of them seen just once. The sample was PBMCs or T cells enriched from blood (not recorded which). These receptors were taken from a woman younger than 45 with acute COVID-19.

This chain connects TRBV5-1 to TRBJ1-4; no firm D call. V was pared by 4 bases and J by 0 bases, with 13 bases between. This CDR3 is built from 16 residues. The germline V gene encodes CDR1 SGHRS and CDR2 YFSETQ. This CDR3 reads CASSPSTVATNEKLFF. The CDR3, as DNA: TGCGCCAGCAGCCCTTCAACTGTTGCAACTAATGAAAAACTGTTTTTT.

The chain combines TRBV7-8 with TRBJ1-3; D possibly corresponds to TRBD1 (6 bases). CDR1 and CDR2 (germline): SGHVS, FQNEAQ. V dropped 5 bases and J dropped 7 bases, with 9 bases sitting between them. The CDR3 has 12 residues. The CDR3 bases are TGTGCCAGCAGCCCTACAGGGAACACCATATATTTT. Translating gives CASSPTGNTIYF.

With respect to this clone: Compared with germline, one end of the junction differs, possibly owing to a read error. This rearrangement joins TRBV2 to TRBJ2-4; D unclear. The germline gives CDR1 SNHLY, CDR2 FYNNEI. The CDR3 spans 13 residues. The CDR3 region is CASSEIRRLNEDF. The CDR3 DNA reads as TGTGCCAGCAGTGAAATACGAAGACTCAACGAGGACTTC.

The chain links TRBV19 to TRBJ2-2; no definite D call. CDR1 is LNHDA and CDR2 is SQIVND in the germline V gene (reference sequence). Trimming shortened V by 3 bases and J by 1 base, and 6 bases separated the two germline ends. The CDR3 consists of 14 residues. The CDR3 protein is CASSIGGNTGELFF. CDR3 coding DNA: TGTGCCAGTAGTATCGGCGGGAACACCGGGGAGCTGTTTTTT. The full variable domain, its missing parts supplied by reference TRBV19 and TRBJ2-2, is DGGITQSPKYLFRKEGQNVTLSCEQNLNHDAMYWYRQDPGQGLRLIYYSQIVNDFQKGDIAEGYSVSREKKESFPLTVTSAQKNPTAFYLCASSIGGNTGELFFGEGSRLTVL.

With respect to this clone: One end of the junction fails to match germline, which may point to a read error. The CDR3 region is CASSLDLVQAPHF. The CDR3 DNA reads TGTGCCAGCAGCTTAGATCTGGTACAGGCGCCCCACTTC. V and J are TRBV11-2 and TRBJ2-7; D perhaps matches TRBD1 (5 bases). CDR1 and CDR2 from the germline V gene are SGHAT and FQNNGV. The CDR3 spans 13 residues.

The genes are TRBV7-9 and TRBJ1-1, with D possibly matching TRBD1 (6 bases). V gave up 3 bases and J gave up 2 bases, with 19 bases separating them. CDR3 length: 17 amino acids. Looked up from germline, CDR1 is SEHNR and CDR2 is FQNEAQ (reference sequence). The CDR3 sequence is CASSFGKRFGGNTEAFF. The CDR3 nucleotides read TGTGCCAGCAGCTTCGGGAAAAGGTTTGGGGGCAACACTGAAGCTTTCTTT.

The chain recombines TRBV6-2 or TRBV6-3 with TRBJ2-1; 13 nucleotides agree with TRBD2. Germline V gene sequence: CDR1 MNHEY, CDR2 SVGEGT. The length of the CDR3 is 17 residues. The J segment lost 4 bases and the V segment lost 5 bases, leaving 8 bases of the junction unmatched. The CDR3 here is CASSTTWTSGGYNEQFF. For the CDR3, the DNA is TGTGCCAGCAGTACGACCTGGACTAGCGGGGGATACAATGAGCAGTTCTTC.

The chain employs TRBV27 and TRBJ1-3, with 7 bases that match TRBD1. From germline, CDR1 is MNHEY and CDR2 SMNVEV (reference sequence). Trimming removed 6 bases from V and 2 bases from J; junction bases left unmatched: 4. This CDR3 region has 14 residues. Written as DNA, the CDR3 is TGTGCCAGCAGACCCACAGGGGCTGGAAACACCATATATTTT. As protein: CASRPTGAGNTIYF.

The chain couples TRBV5-1 to TRBJ2-3; no definite D call. The V end lost 6 bases, the J end lost 3 bases, and 11 bases lay between the germline ends. Germline V gene lookup returns CDR1 SGHRS and CDR2 YFSETQ. This CDR3 is built from 13 residues. CDR3 protein: CASTEGATDTQYF. The CDR3 DNA follows: TGCGCCAGCACCGAAGGAGCAACAGATACGCAGTATTTT.

CDR3 nucleotide sequence: TGTGCCAGCAGCCCTCGGTGGGGGACTAGCGGCGGGTCTACGCAGTATTTT. This translates into CASSPRWGTSGGSTQYF. This chain links TRBV7-2 with TRBJ2-3, with TRBD2 identical over 11 bases. This CDR3 comprises 17 residues. The germline CDR1 and CDR2 sequences are SGHTA and FQGNSA. Unmatched junction bases numbered 15, after V lost 5 bases and J lost 8 bases.

V and J are TRBV19 and TRBJ2-7; perhaps TRBD2 as D (5 bases). Germline V CDR1 and CDR2: LNHDA, SQIVND (reference sequence). V lost 10 bases, J lost 4 bases, and 20 bases lay in between. The CDR3 consists of 14 residues. CDR3 region: CATGPDSAVYEQYF. The CDR3 bases are TGTGCCACCGGGCCGGACTCTGCCGTTTACGAGCAGTACTTC.

The chain joins TRBV28 to TRBJ2-5; D remains ambiguous. V lost 2 bases to trimming and J lost 4 bases, with 11 bases between them. The CDR3 covers 14 residues. Germline loops: CDR1 MDHEN, CDR2 SYDVKM. CDR3 sequence: CASSLIGPGETQYF. The CDR3 DNA reads TGTGCCAGCAGTTTAATCGGCCCGGGAGAGACCCAGTACTTC.

The genes are TRBV6-2 or TRBV6-3 and TRBJ2-7; D possibly corresponds to TRBD1 (6 bases). Germline V gene lookup returns CDR1 MNHEY and CDR2 SVGEGT. V lost 0 bases and J 0 bases, leaving 9 bases between the germline ends. The CDR3 spans 15 residues. The DNA for the CDR3 is TGTGCCAGCAGTTACTCAGGGGGATCCTCCTACGAGCAGTACTTC. It codes for CASSYSGGSSYEQYF.

The chain uses TRBV2 and TRBJ1-1; D possibly corresponds to TRBD1 (5 bases). With 5 bases removed from V and 3 bases from J, the gap between germline ends came to 10 bases. The CDR3 length is 13 residues. Germline V lookup: CDR1 SNHLY, CDR2 FYNNEI. CDR3 nucleotides: TGTGCCAGCAGTACCGACAGTTACACTGAAGCTTTCTTT. Its translation is CASSTDSYTEAFF. The whole variable domain, remainder taken from reference TRBV2 and TRBJ1-1, is EPEVTQTPSHQVTQMGQEVILRCVPISNHLYFYWYRQILGQKVEFLVSFYNNEISEKSEIFDDQFSVERPDGSNFTLKIRSTKLEDSAMYFCASSTDSYTEAFFGQGTRLTVV.

V and J are TRBV10-3 and TRBJ2-3, with 8 bases matching TRBD1. V lost 2 bases, J lost 2 bases, and 6 bases stayed unmatched. The CDR3 is made up of 16 amino acids. Germline V lookup: CDR1 ENHRY, CDR2 SYGVKD. The CDR3: CAISEAGTGSTDTQYF. CDR3 nucleotide sequence: TGTGCCATCAGTGAGGCCGGGACAGGATCCACAGATACGCAGTATTTT.

V gene TRBV7-9 combines with J gene TRBJ1-1; 9 bases agree with TRBD1. With V trimmed by 5 bases and J by 3 bases, 4 bases remained unmatched. Germline V gene data show CDR1 as SEHNR and CDR2 as FQNEAQ (reference sequence). There are 14 residues in the CDR3. In DNA, the CDR3 is TGTGCCAGCAGCAAGAGGGACAGGGACACTGAAGCTTTCTTT. Its protein product is CASSKRDRDTEAFF.

The rearrangement joins TRBV7-3 to TRBJ1-6; 7 bases fit TRBD1. Germline CDR1 is SGHTA and CDR2 is FQGTGA. Unmatched junction bases numbered 9, after V lost 6 bases and J lost 10 bases. The CDR3 has 14 amino acids. CDR3 amino acids: CASSAGTVQSPLHF. For the CDR3, the DNA is TGTGCCAGCAGTGCCGGGACAGTGCAGTCACCCCTCCACTTT.

This chain connects TRBV6-2 or TRBV6-3 to TRBJ1-1, with D hard to call. Germline V gene data show CDR1 as MNHEY and CDR2 as SVGEGT. The CDR3 loop spans 13 amino acids. V lost 4 bases to trimming and J lost 1 base, with 7 bases between them. The CDR3 nucleotides read TGTGCCAGCAGTTCTCAGGAGAACACTGAAGCTTTCTTT. This codes for CASSSQENTEAFF.

V usage is TRBV27 and J usage is TRBJ1-2, with a possible D match to TRBD1 (5 bases). The CDR3 covers 14 residues. V shed 3 bases and J shed 8 bases, with 16 bases lying between them. The germline V gene has CDR1 MNHEY and CDR2 SMNVEV (reference sequence). In nucleotides, the CDR3 is TGTGCCAGCAGTTTTAATCAGGGCAAGGAGGGCTACACCTTC. It is translated as CASSFNQGKEGYTF.

This clone was detected once. The chain links TRBV6-2 or TRBV6-3 to TRBJ1-3; maybe TRBD1 (5 bases). CDR1 is MNHEY, CDR2 SVGEGT, per germline. The CDR3 contains 15 residues. V was clipped by 2 bases and J by 0 bases, with 8 bases between them. The CDR3 DNA reads TGTGCCAGCAGTTACATTACAGGCTCTGGAAACACCATATATTTT. Translated: CASSYITGSGNTIYF.

The chain links TRBV7-9 to TRBJ1-2; no clear D. CDR3 length: 15 amino acids. V lost 2 bases, J lost 4 bases, and 14 bases lay in between. Germline loops: CDR1 SEHNR, CDR2 FQNEAQ (reference sequence). CDR3 DNA: TGTGCCAGCAGCTTACCCCCAGCAGGCATCTATGGCTACACCTTC. It is translated as CASSLPPAGIYGYTF.

With respect to this clone: The same CDR3 also results from other DNA sequences found in this sample. The chain has TRBV7-9 and TRBJ1-4; possible D gene TRBD1, 5 bases. V shed 1 base and J shed 3 bases, with 9 bases lying between them. This CDR3 has 15 amino acids. Germline lookup yields CDR1 SEHNR and CDR2 FQNEAQ (reference sequence). The CDR3 here is CASSLGQGPNEKLFF. Here the CDR3 DNA reads TGTGCCAGCAGCTTAGGGCAGGGCCCTAATGAAAAACTGTTTTTT.

The chain uses TRBV4-1 and TRBJ2-7, with 8 positions matching TRBD2. The CDR3 extends over 20 amino acids. From germline, CDR1 is MGHRA and CDR2 YSYEKL. J was trimmed by 2 bases and V by 0 bases; bases with no gene match: 18. The chain's CDR3 is CASSQDTGASGSKRTYEQYF. The CDR3, as DNA: TGCGCCAGCAGCCAAGATACGGGCGCTAGCGGGTCCAAAAGAACCTACGAGCAGTACTTC.

This clone occurred once. As DNA, the CDR3 is TGTGCCAGCAGTGACCCCGGACAGGGGAACACTGAAGCTTTCTTT. It is translated as CASSDPGQGNTEAFF. The gene calls are TRBV6-2 or TRBV6-3 and TRBJ1-1, with TRBD1 identical over 8 bases. The trim removed 5 bases at V and 1 base at J, leaving 6 bases unmatched. The CDR3 contains 15 residues. Germline V CDR1 and CDR2: MNHEY, SVGEGT.

The chain recombines TRBV4-2 with TRBJ1-1; no clear D. In germline, CDR1 is LGHNA, CDR2 YNFKEQ. This CDR3 region has 15 residues. V was trimmed by 2 bases and J by 5 bases, leaving 15 bases between them. CDR3 in DNA: TGTGCCAGCAGCCAATACCAGGCACAAGCAACTGAAGCTTTCTTT. Translating it yields CASSQYQAQATEAFF.

The CDR3 sequence is CASSQPGTSNEQFF. Here the CDR3 DNA reads TGTGCCAGCAGCCAACCCGGGACATCCAATGAGCAGTTCTTC. The chain carries TRBV3-1 (or the pseudogene TRBV3-2) and TRBJ2-1; tentative D call: TRBD1 (6 bases). Trimming took off 2 bases at V and 6 bases at J, with 11 bases between the two ends. Germline-derived CDR1 and CDR2 are LGHDT and YNNKEL (reference sequence). This CDR3 spans 14 amino acids.

The chain carries TRBV4-1 and TRBJ2-7; 11 bases line up with TRBD2. There are 15 residues in the CDR3. V was clipped by 3 bases and J by 1 base; unmatched bases: 2. Germline values: CDR1 MGHRA, CDR2 YSYEKL. This chain's CDR3 is CASSHRLAGSYEQYF. The CDR3 DNA reads TGCGCCAGCAGCCACCGACTAGCGGGATCCTACGAGCAGTACTTC.

The V gene is TRBV4-1, the J gene TRBJ2-7; D possibly corresponds to TRBD2 (5 bases). Germline CDR1 MGHRA, CDR2 YSYEKL. Trimming removed 1 base at V and 2 bases at J, with 15 bases between. This CDR3 contains 16 residues. CDR3 protein: CASSQGVGIRTYEQYF. The CDR3 nucleotides are TGCGCCAGCAGCCAAGGGGTCGGGATAAGAACCTACGAGCAGTACTTC.

This chain uses TRBV10-3 with TRBJ1-4; perhaps TRBD1 as D (5 bases). CDR1 and CDR2 from the germline V gene are ENHRY and SYGVKD. Trimming removed 4 bases from V and 12 bases from J, with 12 bases in between. The CDR3 runs to 12 residues. The CDR3: CAISAQTGELFF. In DNA form, the CDR3 reads TGTGCCATCAGTGCACAAACAGGAGAACTGTTTTTT.

The rearrangement uses TRBV30 and TRBJ2-5; possible D gene TRBD1, 6 bases. The V end was cut by 4 bases, the J end by 5 bases, with 14 bases between. This CDR3 has 13 amino acids. The germline gives CDR1 GTSNPN, CDR2 SVGIG (reference sequence). The DNA of the CDR3 is TGTGCCTGGACGGACAGCGGCGGGGAGACCCAGTACTTC. This codes for CAWTDSGGETQYF.

The gene calls are TRBV25-1 and TRBJ1-5, with 8 positions matching TRBD1. With 7 bases clipped from V and 4 bases from J, the junction kept 9 bases outside the gene matches. This CDR3 has 15 amino acids. CDR1 and CDR2 (germline): MGHDK, SYGVNS. The CDR3 sequence: CASTGSGQGNQPQHF. The CDR3 region has the DNA TGTGCCAGCACGGGATCAGGACAGGGTAATCAGCCCCAGCATTTT.